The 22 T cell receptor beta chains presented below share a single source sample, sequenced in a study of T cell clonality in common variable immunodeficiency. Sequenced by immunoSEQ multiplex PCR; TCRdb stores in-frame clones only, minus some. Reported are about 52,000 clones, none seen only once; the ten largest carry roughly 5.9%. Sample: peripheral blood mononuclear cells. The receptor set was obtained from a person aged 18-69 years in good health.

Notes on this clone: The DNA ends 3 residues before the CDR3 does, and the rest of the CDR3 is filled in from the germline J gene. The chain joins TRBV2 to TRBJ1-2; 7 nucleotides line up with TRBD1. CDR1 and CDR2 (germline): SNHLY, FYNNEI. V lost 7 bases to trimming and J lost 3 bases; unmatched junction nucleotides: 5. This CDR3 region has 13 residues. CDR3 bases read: TGTGCCAGCAATCGCGACAGGGACTATGGC. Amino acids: CASNRDRDYG. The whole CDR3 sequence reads CASNRDRDYGYTF.

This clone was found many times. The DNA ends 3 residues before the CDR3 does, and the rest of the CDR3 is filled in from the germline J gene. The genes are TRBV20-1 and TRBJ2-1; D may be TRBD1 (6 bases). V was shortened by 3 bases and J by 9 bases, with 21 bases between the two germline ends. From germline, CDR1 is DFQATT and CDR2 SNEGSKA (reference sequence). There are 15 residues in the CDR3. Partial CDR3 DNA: TGCAGTGCTAGCAGGGGCCACGGCAAACTTGGTGAG. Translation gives CSASRGHGKLGE. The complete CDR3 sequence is CSASRGHGKLGEQFF.

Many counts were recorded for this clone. The CDR3 sequence: CASRRAGANTEAFF. Incomplete CDR3 DNA: TGTGCCAGTAGGCGAGCAGGGGCGAACACTGAA. The chain is built from TRBV19 and TRBJ1-1, with a tentative D call TRBD1 (6 bases). Coverage ceases 3 residues before the CDR3 finishes, and the germline J gene fills in the end. V lost 6 bases and J lost 1, with 12 bases in between. Germline CDR1 LNHDA, CDR2 SQIVND (reference sequence). The CDR3 contains 14 residues.

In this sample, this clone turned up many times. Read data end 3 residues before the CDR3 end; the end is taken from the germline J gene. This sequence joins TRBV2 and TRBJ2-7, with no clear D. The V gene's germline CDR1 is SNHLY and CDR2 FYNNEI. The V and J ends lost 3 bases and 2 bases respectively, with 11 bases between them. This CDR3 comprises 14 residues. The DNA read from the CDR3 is TGTGCCAGCAGTGATGGGCTTTTTCCCTACGAG. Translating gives CASSDGLFPYE. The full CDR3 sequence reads CASSDGLFPYEQYF.

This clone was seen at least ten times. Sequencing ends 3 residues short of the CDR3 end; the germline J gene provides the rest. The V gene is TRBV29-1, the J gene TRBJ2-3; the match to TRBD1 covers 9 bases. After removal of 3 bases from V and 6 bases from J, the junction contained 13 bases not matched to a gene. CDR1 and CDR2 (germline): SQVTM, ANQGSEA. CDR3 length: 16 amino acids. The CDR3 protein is CSVEATGGRTHDTQYF. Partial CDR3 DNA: TGCAGCGTTGAGGCGACAGGGGGTAGGACACATGATACG.

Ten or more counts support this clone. The sequenced part of the CDR3 DNA is TGTGCCAGCTTCTCCGCCCTAAGTCAGGAGAATCAGCCC. Its protein is CASFSALSQENQP. Given in full, the CDR3 is CASFSALSQENQPQHF. The chain has TRBV6-2 or TRBV6-3 and TRBJ1-5; D is ambiguous. The read ends 3 residues before the CDR3 terminus; that terminus is restored from the germline J gene. The CDR3 is made up of 16 amino acids. Trimming pared 8 bases from V and 4 bases from J, leaving 21 bases between. CDR1 is MNHEY and CDR2 is SVGEGT in the germline V gene.

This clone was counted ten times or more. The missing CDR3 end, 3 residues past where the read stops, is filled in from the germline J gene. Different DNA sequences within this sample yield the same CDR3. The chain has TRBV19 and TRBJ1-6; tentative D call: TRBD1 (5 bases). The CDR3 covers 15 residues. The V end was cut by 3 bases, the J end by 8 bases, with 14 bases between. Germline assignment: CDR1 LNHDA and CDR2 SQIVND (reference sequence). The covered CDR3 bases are TGTGCCAGTAGTATCGATGACAGAGGGCATTCACCC. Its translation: CASSIDDRGHSP. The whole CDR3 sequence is CASSIDDRGHSPLHF.

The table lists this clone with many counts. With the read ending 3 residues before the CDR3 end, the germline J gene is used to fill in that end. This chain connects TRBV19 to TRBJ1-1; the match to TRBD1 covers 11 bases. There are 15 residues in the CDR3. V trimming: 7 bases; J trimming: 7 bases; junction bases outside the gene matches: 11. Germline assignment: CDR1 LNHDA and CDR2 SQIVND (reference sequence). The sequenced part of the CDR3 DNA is TGTGCCAGTAACTCTTTAGGGGACAGGGGGATTGAA. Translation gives CASNSLGDRGIE. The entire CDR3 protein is CASNSLGDRGIEAFF.

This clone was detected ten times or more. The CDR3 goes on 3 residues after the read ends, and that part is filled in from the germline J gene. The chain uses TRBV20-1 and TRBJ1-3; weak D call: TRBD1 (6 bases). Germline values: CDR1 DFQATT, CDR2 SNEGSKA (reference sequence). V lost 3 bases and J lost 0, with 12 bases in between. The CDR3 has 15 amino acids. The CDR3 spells CSASTGSLSGNTIYF. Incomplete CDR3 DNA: TGCAGTGCTAGTACAGGGTCCCTCTCTGGAAACACC.

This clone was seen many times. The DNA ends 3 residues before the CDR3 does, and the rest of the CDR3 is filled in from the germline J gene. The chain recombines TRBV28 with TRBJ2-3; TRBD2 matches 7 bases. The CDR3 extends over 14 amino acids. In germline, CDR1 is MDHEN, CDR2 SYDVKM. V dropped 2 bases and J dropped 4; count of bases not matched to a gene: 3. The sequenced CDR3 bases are TGTGCCAGCAGTTTAGCGCTAGCGGCAGATACG. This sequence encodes CASSLALAADT. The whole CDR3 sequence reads CASSLALAADTQYF.

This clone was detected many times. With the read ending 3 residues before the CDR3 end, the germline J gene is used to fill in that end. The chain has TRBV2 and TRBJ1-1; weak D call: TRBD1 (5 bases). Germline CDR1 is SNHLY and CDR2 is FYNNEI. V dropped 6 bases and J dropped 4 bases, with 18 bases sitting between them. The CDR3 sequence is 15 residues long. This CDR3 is CASRGGASVGTEAFF. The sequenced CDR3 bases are TGTGCCAGCAGAGGAGGGGCCTCCGTCGGCACTGAA.

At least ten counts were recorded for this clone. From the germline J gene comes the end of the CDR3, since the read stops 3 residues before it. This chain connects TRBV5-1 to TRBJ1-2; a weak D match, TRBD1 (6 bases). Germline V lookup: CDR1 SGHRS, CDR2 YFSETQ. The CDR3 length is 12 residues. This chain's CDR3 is CASSDPPQGYTF. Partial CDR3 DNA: TGCGCCAGCAGCGACCCGCCTCAGGGG.

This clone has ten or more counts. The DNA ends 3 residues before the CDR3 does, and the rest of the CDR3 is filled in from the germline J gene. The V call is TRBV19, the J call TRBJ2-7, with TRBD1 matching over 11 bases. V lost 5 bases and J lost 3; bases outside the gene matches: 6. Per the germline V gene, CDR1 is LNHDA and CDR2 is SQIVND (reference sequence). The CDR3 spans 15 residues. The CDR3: CASSPDRGPLYEQYF. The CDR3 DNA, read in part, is TGTGCCAGTAGTCCGGACAGGGGGCCCCTCTACGAG.

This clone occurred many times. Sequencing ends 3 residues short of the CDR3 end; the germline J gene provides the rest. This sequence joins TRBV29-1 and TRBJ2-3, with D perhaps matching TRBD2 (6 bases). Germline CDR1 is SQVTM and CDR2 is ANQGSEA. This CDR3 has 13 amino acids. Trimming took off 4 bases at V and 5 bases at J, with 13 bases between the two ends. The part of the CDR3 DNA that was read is TGCAGCGTTGTACCCGGGACTGAAGATACG. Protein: CSVVPGTEDT. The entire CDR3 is CSVVPGTEDTQYF.

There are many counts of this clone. CDR3 loop: CAISDGTGWETQYF. The CDR3 DNA, read in part, is TGTGCCATCAGTGACGGGACAGGGTGGGAGACC. The chain recombines TRBV10-3 with TRBJ2-5; TRBD1 matches at 9 bases. Coverage ceases 3 residues before the CDR3 finishes, and the germline J gene fills in the end. V shed 3 bases, J shed 5 bases, and the junction held 4 bases outside the gene matches. The CDR3 consists of 14 residues. From germline, CDR1 is ENHRY and CDR2 SYGVKD.

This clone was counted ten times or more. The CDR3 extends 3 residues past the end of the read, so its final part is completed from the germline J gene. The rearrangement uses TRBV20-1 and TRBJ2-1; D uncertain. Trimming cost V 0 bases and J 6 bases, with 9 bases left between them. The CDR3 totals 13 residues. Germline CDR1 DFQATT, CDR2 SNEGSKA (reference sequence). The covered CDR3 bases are TGCAGTGCTAGAGATCCTTATCTCAATGAG. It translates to CSARDPYLNE. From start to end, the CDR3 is CSARDPYLNEQFF.

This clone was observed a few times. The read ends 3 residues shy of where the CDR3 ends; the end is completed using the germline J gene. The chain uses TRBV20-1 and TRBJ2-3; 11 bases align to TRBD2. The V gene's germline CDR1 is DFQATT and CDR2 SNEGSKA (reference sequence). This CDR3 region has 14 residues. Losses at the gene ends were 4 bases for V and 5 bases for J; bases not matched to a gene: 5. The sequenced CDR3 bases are TGCAGTGCTAAGGGACTAGCGGCCAGAGATACG. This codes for CSAKGLAARDT. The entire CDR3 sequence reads CSAKGLAARDTQYF.

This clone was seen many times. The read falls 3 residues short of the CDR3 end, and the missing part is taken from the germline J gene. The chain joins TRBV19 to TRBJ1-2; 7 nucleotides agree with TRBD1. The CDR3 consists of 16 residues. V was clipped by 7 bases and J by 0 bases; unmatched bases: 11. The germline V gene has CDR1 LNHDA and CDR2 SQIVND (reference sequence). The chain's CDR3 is CASTNRDRRTNYGYTF. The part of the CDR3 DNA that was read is TGTGCCAGTACAAACCGGGACAGAAGGACTAACTATGGC.

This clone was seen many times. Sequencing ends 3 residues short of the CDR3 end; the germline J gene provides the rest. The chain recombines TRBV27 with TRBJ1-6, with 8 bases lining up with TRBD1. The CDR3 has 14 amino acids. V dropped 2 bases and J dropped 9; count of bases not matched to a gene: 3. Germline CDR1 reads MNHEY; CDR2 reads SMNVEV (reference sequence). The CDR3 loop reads CASSLAGGRSPLHF. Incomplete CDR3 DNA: TGTGCCAGCAGTTTAGCAGGGGGCCGTTCACCC.

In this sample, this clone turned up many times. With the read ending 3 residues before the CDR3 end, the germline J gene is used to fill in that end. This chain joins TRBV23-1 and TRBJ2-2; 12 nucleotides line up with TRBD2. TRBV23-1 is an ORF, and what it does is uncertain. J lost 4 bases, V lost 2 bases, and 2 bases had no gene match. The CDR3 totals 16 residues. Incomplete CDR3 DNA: TGCGCCAGCAGTCAAAAACTAGCGGGAGGCACCGGGGAG. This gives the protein CASSQKLAGGTGE. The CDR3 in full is CASSQKLAGGTGELFF.

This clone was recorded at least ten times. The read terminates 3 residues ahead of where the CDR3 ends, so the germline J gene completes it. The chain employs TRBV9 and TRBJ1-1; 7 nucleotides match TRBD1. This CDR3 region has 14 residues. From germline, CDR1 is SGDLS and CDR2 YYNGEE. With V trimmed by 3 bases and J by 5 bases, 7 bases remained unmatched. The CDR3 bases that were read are TGTGCCAGCAGCGCTCTAGGGGACAGTACTGAA. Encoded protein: CASSALGDSTE. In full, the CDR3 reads CASSALGDSTEAFF. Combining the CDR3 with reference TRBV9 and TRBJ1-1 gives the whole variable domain DSGVTQTPKHLITATGQRVTLRCSPRSGDLSVYWYQQSLDQGLQFLIQYYNGEERAKGNILERFSAQQFPDLHSELNLSSLELGDSALYFCASSALGDSTEAFFGQGTRLTVV.

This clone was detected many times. CDR3 bases read: TGTGCCAGCAGCTTAGTACTAGCGGCCGAG. Amino acid sequence: CASSLVLAAE. The CDR3 in full is CASSLVLAAEQYF. The chain uses TRBV7-8 and TRBJ2-7; 8 bases align to TRBD2. The CDR3 is cut off 3 residues early in the read; its end comes from the germline J gene. Germline CDR1 SGHVS, CDR2 FQNEAQ. CDR3 length: 13 amino acids. V lost 1 base to trimming and J lost 6 bases; unmatched junction nucleotides: 2.